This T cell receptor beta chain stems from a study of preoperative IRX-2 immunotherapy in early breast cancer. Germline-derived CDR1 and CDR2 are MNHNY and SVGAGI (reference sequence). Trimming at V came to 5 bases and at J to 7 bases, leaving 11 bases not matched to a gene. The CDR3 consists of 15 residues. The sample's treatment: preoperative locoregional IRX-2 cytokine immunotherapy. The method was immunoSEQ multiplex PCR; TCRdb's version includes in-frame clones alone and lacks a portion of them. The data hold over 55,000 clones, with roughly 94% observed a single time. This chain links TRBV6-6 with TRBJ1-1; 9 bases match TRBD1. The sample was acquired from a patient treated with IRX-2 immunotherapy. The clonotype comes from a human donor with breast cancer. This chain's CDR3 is CASSNAWTGDGEAFF. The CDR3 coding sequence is TGTGCCAGCAGTAACGCTTGGACAGGGGACGGTGAAGCTTTCTTT.